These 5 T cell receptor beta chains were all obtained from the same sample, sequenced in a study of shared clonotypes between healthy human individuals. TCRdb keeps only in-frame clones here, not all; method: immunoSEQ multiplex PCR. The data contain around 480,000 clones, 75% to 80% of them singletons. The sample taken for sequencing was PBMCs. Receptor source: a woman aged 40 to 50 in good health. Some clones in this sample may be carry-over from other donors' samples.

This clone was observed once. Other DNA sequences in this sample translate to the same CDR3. CDR3: CASSPGTGELFF. The CDR3 DNA sequence: TGTGCCAGCTCACCTGGCACCGGGGAGCTGTTTTTT. The chain uses TRBV18 and TRBJ2-2; D is unresolved. Looked up from germline, CDR1 is KGHSH and CDR2 is LQKENI. The length of the CDR3 is 12 residues. The ends were cut back, 3 bases at V and 4 bases at J, with 3 bases in the middle.

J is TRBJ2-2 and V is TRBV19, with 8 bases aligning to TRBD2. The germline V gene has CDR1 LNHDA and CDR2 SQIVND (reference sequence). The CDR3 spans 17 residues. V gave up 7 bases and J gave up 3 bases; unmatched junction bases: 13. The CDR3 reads CASTQPGLAGDTGELFF. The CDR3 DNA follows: TGTGCCAGTACCCAACCCGGACTAGCTGGAGACACCGGGGAGCTGTTTTTT.

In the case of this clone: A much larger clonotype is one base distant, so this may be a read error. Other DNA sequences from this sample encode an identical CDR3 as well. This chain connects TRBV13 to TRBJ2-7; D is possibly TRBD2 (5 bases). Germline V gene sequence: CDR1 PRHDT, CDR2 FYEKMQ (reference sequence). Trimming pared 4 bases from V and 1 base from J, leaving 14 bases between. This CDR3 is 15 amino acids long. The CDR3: CASSSAEDRSYEQYF. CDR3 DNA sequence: TGTGCCAGCAGCTCAGCGGAGGATAGGTCCTACGAGCAGTACTTC.

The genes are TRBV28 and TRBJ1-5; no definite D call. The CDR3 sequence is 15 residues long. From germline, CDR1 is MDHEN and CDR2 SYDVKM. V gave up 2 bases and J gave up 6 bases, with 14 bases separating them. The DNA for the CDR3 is TGTGCCAGCAGTTTAGGACCTTCAAGACTTCAGCCCCAGCATTTT. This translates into CASSLGPSRLQPQHF.

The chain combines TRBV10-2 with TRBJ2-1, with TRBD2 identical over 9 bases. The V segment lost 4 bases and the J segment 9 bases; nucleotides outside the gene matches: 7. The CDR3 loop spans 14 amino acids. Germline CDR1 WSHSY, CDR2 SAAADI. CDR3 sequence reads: CASSVAGGPGEQFF. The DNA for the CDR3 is TGCGCCAGCAGTGTGGCGGGAGGGCCGGGTGAGCAGTTCTTC.